The 32 T cell receptor beta chains listed next were all sequenced from one sample in a study of T cells in Graves' hyperthyroidism and ophthalmopathy. Template material for amplifying TCR beta CDR3 regions consisted of RNA transcripts. HTBI primers were used for first-round RT-PCR of the TCR CDR3. MiXCR was run by TCRdb on the multiplex PCR reads, yielding one entry per CDR3 protein. The table has around 720,000 distinct CDR3 sequences, approximately 36% seen once. Sequenced: blood. These receptors came from a woman aged 40 to 50 with Graves' hyperthyroidism.

The CDR3 DNA reads TGCAGTGCTAGATCCCAGACATCAACCGATTCACCCCTCCACTTT. Its translation: CSARSQTSTDSPLHF. This chain links TRBV20-1 with TRBJ1-6; no clear D gene. V was shortened by 2 bases and J by 8 bases, with 16 bases between the two germline ends. The CDR3 spans 15 residues. Germline V gene sequence: CDR1 DFQATT, CDR2 SNEGSKA (reference sequence).

The V and J genes are TRBV9 and TRBJ2-2; D gene unclear. The CDR3 runs 15 residues. Germline lookup yields CDR1 SGDLS and CDR2 YYNGEE. V was shortened by 0 bases and J by 2 bases, with 8 bases between the two germline ends. CDR3 in amino acids: CASSVGNGNTGELFF. CDR3 DNA sequence: TGTGCCAGCAGCGTAGGGAACGGTAACACCGGGGAGCTGTTTTTT.

The V and J genes are TRBV11-2 and TRBJ2-2; unclear D gene. The V gene's germline CDR1 is SGHAT and CDR2 FQNNGV. The length of the CDR3 is 16 residues. V was pared by 4 bases and J by 0 bases, with 12 bases between. DNA of the CDR3: TGTGCCAGCAGCTCTTTTGCTGAGACGAACACCGGGGAGCTGTTTTTT. Its translation: CASSSFAETNTGELFF.

Concerning this clonotype itself: Possible read error: a much larger clone is one base away. The V gene is TRBV5-5, the J gene TRBJ1-5; no clear D gene. Looked up from germline, CDR1 is SGHKS and CDR2 is YYEKEE (reference sequence). The CDR3 extends over 15 amino acids. The CDR3 sequence is CAGSLSSGGNQPQHF. The CDR3 DNA follows: TGTGCCGGCAGCTTGTCCTCAGGAGGCAATCAGCCCCAGCATTTT.

The rearrangement joins TRBV20-1 to TRBJ2-7, with D possibly matching TRBD2 (6 bases). The CDR3 extends over 16 amino acids. Germline values: CDR1 DFQATT, CDR2 SNEGSKA (reference sequence). With 5 bases removed from V and 1 base from J, the gap between germline ends came to 21 bases. The CDR3 sequence: CSAGDLRAGRSYEQYF. CDR3 bases: TGCAGTGCTGGGGACCTCCGTGCGGGACGGTCCTACGAGCAGTACTTC.

V usage is TRBV5-1 and J usage is TRBJ2-7; 7 bases are a match to TRBD1. Trimming removed 0 bases from V and 5 bases from J; junction bases left unmatched: 8. This CDR3 has 15 residues. CDR1 is SGHRS and CDR2 is YFSETQ in the germline V gene. The CDR3 bases are TGCGCCAGCAGCTTGGCCACAGGGGAAATCGACGAGCAGTACTTC. Protein: CASSLATGEIDEQYF. Full variable domain (remainder filled in from reference TRBV5-1 and TRBJ2-7): KAGVTQTPRYLIKTRGQQVTLSCSPISGHRSVSWYQQTPGQGLQFLFEYFSETQRNKGNFPGRFSGRQFSNSRSEMNVSTLELGDSALYLCASSLATGEIDEQYFGPGTRLTVT.

This clonotype was detected many times. The V gene is TRBV19, the J gene TRBJ1-5, with D perhaps matching TRBD1 (5 bases). Germline loops: CDR1 LNHDA, CDR2 SQIVND (reference sequence). Trimming cost V 9 bases and J 4 bases, with 16 bases left between them. CDR3 length: 14 residues. CDR3 in DNA: TGTGCCAGCAGCGCCCAGGGATCGAATCAGCCCCAGCATTTT. Translated, it gives CASSAQGSNQPQHF.

This clonotype has at least ten counts. The chain links TRBV7-2 to TRBJ1-2; the D gene is possibly TRBD1 (5 bases). Trimming cost V 3 bases and J 5 bases, with 10 bases left between them. The CDR3 extends over 13 amino acids. Germline values: CDR1 SGHTA, CDR2 FQGNSA. CDR3 in amino acids: CASSLGRDYGYTF. DNA of the CDR3: TGTGCCAGCAGCTTGGGCAGGGATTATGGCTACACCTTC.

The chain has TRBV10-3 and TRBJ1-6, with 10 bases that match TRBD1. This CDR3 comprises 16 residues. The V gene's germline CDR1 is ENHRY and CDR2 SYGVKD. V dropped 5 bases and J dropped 5; count of bases not matched to a gene: 6. This CDR3 is CAISRTGTGDNSPLHF. The CDR3 nucleotides are TGTGCCATCAGTAGGACCGGGACAGGGGATAATTCACCCCTCCACTTT.

This chain joins TRBV29-1 and TRBJ2-7, with D perhaps TRBD1 (5 bases). The CDR3 is 12 residues long. The V end lost 8 bases, the J end lost 4 bases, and 15 bases lay between the germline ends. Germline V gene sequence: CDR1 SQVTM, CDR2 ANQGSEA. This CDR3 reads CSHGDRVYEQYF. CDR3 nucleotides: TGCAGCCATGGTGACAGAGTTTACGAGCAGTACTTC.

The chain uses TRBV15 and TRBJ2-1, with 8 bases matching TRBD2. The CDR3 contains 16 residues. Losses at the gene ends were 5 bases for V and 8 bases for J; bases not matched to a gene: 14. The germline CDR1 and CDR2 sequences are LNHNV and YYDKDF (reference sequence). CDR3: CATSGFRAGEDDEQFF. In DNA, the CDR3 is TGTGCCACCAGCGGGTTCCGAGCGGGAGAGGATGATGAGCAGTTCTTC.

The J gene is TRBJ1-1, the V gene TRBV3-1; the match to TRBD1 covers 8 bases. This CDR3 has 15 amino acids. With 5 bases clipped from V and 1 base from J, the junction kept 6 bases outside the gene matches. Germline values: CDR1 LGHDT, CDR2 YNNKEL (reference sequence). CDR3 DNA sequence: TGTGCCAGCAGCTTCGAAACAGGGGGGAACACTGAAGCTTTCTTT. Translation gives CASSFETGGNTEAFF.

V gene TRBV5-1 combines with J gene TRBJ1-6; 10 nucleotides align to TRBD1. The CDR3 extends over 14 amino acids. Germline values: CDR1 SGHRS, CDR2 YFSETQ. V was pared by 6 bases and J by 9 bases, with 6 bases of the junction left unmatched. The CDR3 coding sequence is TGCGCCAGCACCCCAGGGACAGGGGTTTCACCCCTCCACTTT. It translates to CASTPGTGVSPLHF.

There are many counts of this clonotype. The chain joins TRBV15 to TRBJ1-1, with D possibly TRBD1 on 5 matching bases. Trimming pared 3 bases from V and 8 bases from J, leaving 13 bases between. Germline V gene sequence: CDR1 LNHNV, CDR2 YYDKDF (reference sequence). The CDR3 is 13 amino acids. CDR3 DNA sequence: TGTGCCACCAGCAGGGGGGAACAGGTCGAAGCTTTCTTT. Protein product: CATSRGEQVEAFF.

This clonotype was counted a few times. This may arise from a read error, as a much more abundant clone is one base away. The chain carries TRBV10-3 and TRBJ1-1; no clear D gene. V lost 2 bases to trimming and J lost 1 base, with 5 bases between them. Germline loops: CDR1 ENHRY, CDR2 SYGVKD. The CDR3 length is 13 residues. The CDR3 reads CAISETENTEAFF. CDR3 nucleotide sequence: TGTGCCATCAGTGAGACAGAGAACACTGAAGCTTTCTTT.

This clonotype has a count of ten or more. The CDR3 DNA is TGTGCCAGCAGCGCCTCGGACGGAGACTATGGCTACACCTTC. It translates to CASSASDGDYGYTF. This chain joins TRBV7-2 and TRBJ1-2; D is ambiguous. The CDR3 runs 14 residues. V was shortened by 5 bases and J by 3 bases, with 13 bases between the two germline ends. Germline V gives CDR1 SGHTA, CDR2 FQGNSA.

CDR3 nucleotide sequence: TGCAGTGCTAGAGGGACTAGCGGAGGGACCCAGTACTTC. Amino acid sequence: CSARGTSGGTQYF. This chain connects TRBV20-1 to TRBJ2-5, with 10 nucleotides matching TRBD2. The V gene's germline CDR1 is DFQATT and CDR2 SNEGSKA (reference sequence). The CDR3 runs 13 residues. The trim removed 1 base at V and 7 bases at J, leaving 3 bases unmatched.

This clonotype was recorded many times. This rearrangement joins TRBV2 to TRBJ1-1, with D perhaps TRBD1 (5 bases). Deletions cut 0 bases from V and 8 bases from J, with 10 bases between. The germline V gene encodes CDR1 SNHLY and CDR2 FYNNEI. The CDR3 extends over 13 amino acids. CDR3 DNA sequence: TGTGCCAGCAGTGAAGCGAAGGGGTTAGAAGCTTTCTTT. Its translation: CASSEAKGLEAFF.

V usage is TRBV29-1 and J usage is TRBJ1-4; D is ambiguous. The CDR3 sequence is 13 residues long. CDR1 and CDR2 from the germline V gene are SQVTM and ANQGSEA. With 1 base removed from V and 5 bases from J, the gap between germline ends came to 8 bases. Here the CDR3 reads CSVEGMGNEKLFF. The CDR3 bases are TGCAGCGTTGAAGGGATGGGGAATGAAAAACTGTTTTTT. The complete variable domain, with remaining parts taken from reference TRBV29-1 and TRBJ1-4, reads SAVISQKPSRDICQRGTSLTIQCQVDSQVTMMFWYRQQPGQSLTLIATANQGSEATYESGFVIDKFPISRPNLTFSTLTVSNMSPEDSSIYLCSVEGMGNEKLFFGSGTQLSVL.

This clonotype was counted at least ten times. V usage is TRBV7-6 and J usage is TRBJ2-6; D may match TRBD1 or TRBD2 (5 bases each). V shed 4 bases and J shed 0 bases, with 13 bases lying between them. Germline V lookup: CDR1 SGHVS, CDR2 FNYEAQ. This CDR3 spans 17 amino acids. CDR3 nucleotides: TGTGCCAGCAGCTCCCAGGGACGGCTCTCTGGGGCCAACGTCCTGACTTTC. Amino acid sequence: CASSSQGRLSGANVLTF.

The genes are TRBV7-2 and TRBJ1-5; the match to TRBD1 covers 9 bases. Looked up from germline, CDR1 is SGHTA and CDR2 is FQGNSA. CDR3 length: 15 residues. With 5 bases clipped from V and 4 bases from J, the junction kept 6 bases outside the gene matches. The CDR3 loop reads CASSPGQGLNQPQHF. DNA for the CDR3: TGTGCCAGCAGCCCGGGACAGGGCCTGAATCAGCCCCAGCATTTT.

This clonotype was seen a few times. This chain joins TRBV6-6 and TRBJ1-5; the match to TRBD1 covers 11 bases. Trimming cost V 0 bases and J 3 bases; bases outside gene matches: 4. The CDR3 contains 17 residues. Germline V gene sequence: CDR1 MNHNY, CDR2 SVGAGI (reference sequence). In nucleotides, the CDR3 is TGTGCCAGCAGTTACTCGAGGACAGGGGGCTTCAATCAGCCCCAGCATTTT. It translates to CASSYSRTGGFNQPQHF.

This clonotype turned up a few times. The gene calls are TRBV6-7 and TRBJ1-5; unclear D gene. TRBV6-7 is assigned to the ORF class and has an uncertain function. This CDR3 region has 14 residues. The ends were cut back, 4 bases at V and 0 bases at J, with 7 bases in the middle. In nucleotides, the CDR3 is TGTGCCAGCAGTTCCACATATAGCAATCAGCCCCAGCATTTT. Amino acid sequence: CASSSTYSNQPQHF.

The table lists this clonotype with a few counts. V usage is TRBV7-2 and J usage is TRBJ2-3; D not certain. This CDR3 comprises 16 residues. Germline V gene sequence: CDR1 SGHTA, CDR2 FQGNSA. Trimming removed 5 bases from V and 0 bases from J, with 15 bases in between. The CDR3 DNA sequence: TGTGCCAGCAGCATCCTTCTAGGTTCCAGCACAGATACGCAGTATTTT. This codes for CASSILLGSSTDTQYF.

V is TRBV5-6 and J is TRBJ1-1; tentatively, D is TRBD1 (5 bases). The length of the CDR3 is 15 residues. V was cut by 3 bases and J by 2 bases, with 14 bases left in between. Per germline, CDR1 SGHDT and CDR2 YYEEEE. CDR3 protein: CASSYRSGANTEAFF. The CDR3 coding sequence is TGTGCCAGCAGCTACCGTTCTGGGGCTAACACTGAAGCTTTCTTT.

This clonotype showed up many times. CDR3 sequence: CASSSRDTDSPLHF. The CDR3 nucleotides read TGTGCCAGCAGCTCCCGGGACACGGATTCACCCCTCCACTTT. The gene calls are TRBV7-9 and TRBJ1-6; weak D call: TRBD1 (6 bases). The length of the CDR3 is 14 residues. V was clipped by 4 bases and J by 8 bases, with 12 bases between them. Germline V gives CDR1 SEHNR, CDR2 FQNEAQ (reference sequence).

V gene TRBV9 combines with J gene TRBJ2-5; D call uncertain. The V end lost 4 bases, the J end lost 1 base, and 11 bases lay between the germline ends. This CDR3 comprises 14 residues. Per the germline V gene, CDR1 is SGDLS and CDR2 is YYNGEE. CDR3 in amino acids: CASSLPDIQETQYF. The CDR3 DNA follows: TGTGCCAGCAGCCTGCCCGACATCCAAGAGACCCAGTACTTC.

This clonotype was seen a handful of times. The chain has TRBV19 and TRBJ1-4, with 8 bases lining up with TRBD1. The CDR3 sequence is 19 residues long. The V gene end was trimmed by 6 bases and the J gene end by 4 bases; junction bases not matched to a gene: 19. The germline CDR1 and CDR2 sequences are LNHDA and SQIVND (reference sequence). CDR3 residues: CASSRGTGVAQWGNEKLFF. CDR3 bases: TGTGCCAGTAGCCGCGGGACAGGTGTAGCTCAATGGGGTAATGAAAAACTGTTTTTT.

Of note for this clonotype: This could be a read error, since a much larger clone is one nucleotide away. The V gene is TRBV7-9, the J gene TRBJ2-5; D gene unclear. The germline CDR1 and CDR2 sequences are SEHNR and FQNEAQ (reference sequence). V lost 2 bases and J lost 1, with 14 bases in between. The CDR3 extends over 16 amino acids. CDR3 nucleotide sequence: TGTGCCAGCAGCTTATGGGCTGGCGAATCCCAAGAGACCCAGTACTTC. It is translated as CASSLWAGESQETQYF.

The CDR3 is CSARDLQGEETQYF. The CDR3 region has the DNA TGCAGTGCTAGGGACCTTCAGGGGGAAGAGACCCAGTACTTC. The J gene is TRBJ2-5, the V gene TRBV20-1, with TRBD1 matching 7 bases. Trimming at V came to 3 bases and at J to 3 bases, leaving 7 bases not matched to a gene. CDR3 length: 14 amino acids. Germline loops: CDR1 DFQATT, CDR2 SNEGSKA (reference sequence).

Many counts were recorded for this clonotype. The V call is TRBV7-9, the J call TRBJ1-3; D remains unclear. CDR1 and CDR2 from the germline V gene are SEHNR and FQNEAQ (reference sequence). The CDR3 spans 13 residues. Trimming removed 5 bases at V and 2 bases at J, with 7 bases between. CDR3 coding DNA: TGTGCCAGCAGCGAAACCGCTGGAAACACCATATATTTT. Its protein is CASSETAGNTIYF. The full variable domain, completed using reference TRBV7-9 and TRBJ1-3, is DTGVSQNPRHKITKRGQNVTFRCDPISEHNRLYWYRQTLGQGPEFLTYFQNEAQLEKSRLLSDRFSAERPKGSFSTLEIQRTEQGDSAMYLCASSETAGNTIYFGEGSWLTVV.

This clonotype has a count of ten or more. V is TRBV10-3 and J is TRBJ2-7; D is ambiguous. Trimming removed 6 bases at V and 7 bases at J, with 10 bases between. CDR3 length: 11 residues. Looked up from germline, CDR1 is ENHRY and CDR2 is SYGVKD. This CDR3 reads CAISAMAEQYF. CDR3 nucleotides: TGTGCCATCAGCGCCATGGCGGAGCAGTACTTC.